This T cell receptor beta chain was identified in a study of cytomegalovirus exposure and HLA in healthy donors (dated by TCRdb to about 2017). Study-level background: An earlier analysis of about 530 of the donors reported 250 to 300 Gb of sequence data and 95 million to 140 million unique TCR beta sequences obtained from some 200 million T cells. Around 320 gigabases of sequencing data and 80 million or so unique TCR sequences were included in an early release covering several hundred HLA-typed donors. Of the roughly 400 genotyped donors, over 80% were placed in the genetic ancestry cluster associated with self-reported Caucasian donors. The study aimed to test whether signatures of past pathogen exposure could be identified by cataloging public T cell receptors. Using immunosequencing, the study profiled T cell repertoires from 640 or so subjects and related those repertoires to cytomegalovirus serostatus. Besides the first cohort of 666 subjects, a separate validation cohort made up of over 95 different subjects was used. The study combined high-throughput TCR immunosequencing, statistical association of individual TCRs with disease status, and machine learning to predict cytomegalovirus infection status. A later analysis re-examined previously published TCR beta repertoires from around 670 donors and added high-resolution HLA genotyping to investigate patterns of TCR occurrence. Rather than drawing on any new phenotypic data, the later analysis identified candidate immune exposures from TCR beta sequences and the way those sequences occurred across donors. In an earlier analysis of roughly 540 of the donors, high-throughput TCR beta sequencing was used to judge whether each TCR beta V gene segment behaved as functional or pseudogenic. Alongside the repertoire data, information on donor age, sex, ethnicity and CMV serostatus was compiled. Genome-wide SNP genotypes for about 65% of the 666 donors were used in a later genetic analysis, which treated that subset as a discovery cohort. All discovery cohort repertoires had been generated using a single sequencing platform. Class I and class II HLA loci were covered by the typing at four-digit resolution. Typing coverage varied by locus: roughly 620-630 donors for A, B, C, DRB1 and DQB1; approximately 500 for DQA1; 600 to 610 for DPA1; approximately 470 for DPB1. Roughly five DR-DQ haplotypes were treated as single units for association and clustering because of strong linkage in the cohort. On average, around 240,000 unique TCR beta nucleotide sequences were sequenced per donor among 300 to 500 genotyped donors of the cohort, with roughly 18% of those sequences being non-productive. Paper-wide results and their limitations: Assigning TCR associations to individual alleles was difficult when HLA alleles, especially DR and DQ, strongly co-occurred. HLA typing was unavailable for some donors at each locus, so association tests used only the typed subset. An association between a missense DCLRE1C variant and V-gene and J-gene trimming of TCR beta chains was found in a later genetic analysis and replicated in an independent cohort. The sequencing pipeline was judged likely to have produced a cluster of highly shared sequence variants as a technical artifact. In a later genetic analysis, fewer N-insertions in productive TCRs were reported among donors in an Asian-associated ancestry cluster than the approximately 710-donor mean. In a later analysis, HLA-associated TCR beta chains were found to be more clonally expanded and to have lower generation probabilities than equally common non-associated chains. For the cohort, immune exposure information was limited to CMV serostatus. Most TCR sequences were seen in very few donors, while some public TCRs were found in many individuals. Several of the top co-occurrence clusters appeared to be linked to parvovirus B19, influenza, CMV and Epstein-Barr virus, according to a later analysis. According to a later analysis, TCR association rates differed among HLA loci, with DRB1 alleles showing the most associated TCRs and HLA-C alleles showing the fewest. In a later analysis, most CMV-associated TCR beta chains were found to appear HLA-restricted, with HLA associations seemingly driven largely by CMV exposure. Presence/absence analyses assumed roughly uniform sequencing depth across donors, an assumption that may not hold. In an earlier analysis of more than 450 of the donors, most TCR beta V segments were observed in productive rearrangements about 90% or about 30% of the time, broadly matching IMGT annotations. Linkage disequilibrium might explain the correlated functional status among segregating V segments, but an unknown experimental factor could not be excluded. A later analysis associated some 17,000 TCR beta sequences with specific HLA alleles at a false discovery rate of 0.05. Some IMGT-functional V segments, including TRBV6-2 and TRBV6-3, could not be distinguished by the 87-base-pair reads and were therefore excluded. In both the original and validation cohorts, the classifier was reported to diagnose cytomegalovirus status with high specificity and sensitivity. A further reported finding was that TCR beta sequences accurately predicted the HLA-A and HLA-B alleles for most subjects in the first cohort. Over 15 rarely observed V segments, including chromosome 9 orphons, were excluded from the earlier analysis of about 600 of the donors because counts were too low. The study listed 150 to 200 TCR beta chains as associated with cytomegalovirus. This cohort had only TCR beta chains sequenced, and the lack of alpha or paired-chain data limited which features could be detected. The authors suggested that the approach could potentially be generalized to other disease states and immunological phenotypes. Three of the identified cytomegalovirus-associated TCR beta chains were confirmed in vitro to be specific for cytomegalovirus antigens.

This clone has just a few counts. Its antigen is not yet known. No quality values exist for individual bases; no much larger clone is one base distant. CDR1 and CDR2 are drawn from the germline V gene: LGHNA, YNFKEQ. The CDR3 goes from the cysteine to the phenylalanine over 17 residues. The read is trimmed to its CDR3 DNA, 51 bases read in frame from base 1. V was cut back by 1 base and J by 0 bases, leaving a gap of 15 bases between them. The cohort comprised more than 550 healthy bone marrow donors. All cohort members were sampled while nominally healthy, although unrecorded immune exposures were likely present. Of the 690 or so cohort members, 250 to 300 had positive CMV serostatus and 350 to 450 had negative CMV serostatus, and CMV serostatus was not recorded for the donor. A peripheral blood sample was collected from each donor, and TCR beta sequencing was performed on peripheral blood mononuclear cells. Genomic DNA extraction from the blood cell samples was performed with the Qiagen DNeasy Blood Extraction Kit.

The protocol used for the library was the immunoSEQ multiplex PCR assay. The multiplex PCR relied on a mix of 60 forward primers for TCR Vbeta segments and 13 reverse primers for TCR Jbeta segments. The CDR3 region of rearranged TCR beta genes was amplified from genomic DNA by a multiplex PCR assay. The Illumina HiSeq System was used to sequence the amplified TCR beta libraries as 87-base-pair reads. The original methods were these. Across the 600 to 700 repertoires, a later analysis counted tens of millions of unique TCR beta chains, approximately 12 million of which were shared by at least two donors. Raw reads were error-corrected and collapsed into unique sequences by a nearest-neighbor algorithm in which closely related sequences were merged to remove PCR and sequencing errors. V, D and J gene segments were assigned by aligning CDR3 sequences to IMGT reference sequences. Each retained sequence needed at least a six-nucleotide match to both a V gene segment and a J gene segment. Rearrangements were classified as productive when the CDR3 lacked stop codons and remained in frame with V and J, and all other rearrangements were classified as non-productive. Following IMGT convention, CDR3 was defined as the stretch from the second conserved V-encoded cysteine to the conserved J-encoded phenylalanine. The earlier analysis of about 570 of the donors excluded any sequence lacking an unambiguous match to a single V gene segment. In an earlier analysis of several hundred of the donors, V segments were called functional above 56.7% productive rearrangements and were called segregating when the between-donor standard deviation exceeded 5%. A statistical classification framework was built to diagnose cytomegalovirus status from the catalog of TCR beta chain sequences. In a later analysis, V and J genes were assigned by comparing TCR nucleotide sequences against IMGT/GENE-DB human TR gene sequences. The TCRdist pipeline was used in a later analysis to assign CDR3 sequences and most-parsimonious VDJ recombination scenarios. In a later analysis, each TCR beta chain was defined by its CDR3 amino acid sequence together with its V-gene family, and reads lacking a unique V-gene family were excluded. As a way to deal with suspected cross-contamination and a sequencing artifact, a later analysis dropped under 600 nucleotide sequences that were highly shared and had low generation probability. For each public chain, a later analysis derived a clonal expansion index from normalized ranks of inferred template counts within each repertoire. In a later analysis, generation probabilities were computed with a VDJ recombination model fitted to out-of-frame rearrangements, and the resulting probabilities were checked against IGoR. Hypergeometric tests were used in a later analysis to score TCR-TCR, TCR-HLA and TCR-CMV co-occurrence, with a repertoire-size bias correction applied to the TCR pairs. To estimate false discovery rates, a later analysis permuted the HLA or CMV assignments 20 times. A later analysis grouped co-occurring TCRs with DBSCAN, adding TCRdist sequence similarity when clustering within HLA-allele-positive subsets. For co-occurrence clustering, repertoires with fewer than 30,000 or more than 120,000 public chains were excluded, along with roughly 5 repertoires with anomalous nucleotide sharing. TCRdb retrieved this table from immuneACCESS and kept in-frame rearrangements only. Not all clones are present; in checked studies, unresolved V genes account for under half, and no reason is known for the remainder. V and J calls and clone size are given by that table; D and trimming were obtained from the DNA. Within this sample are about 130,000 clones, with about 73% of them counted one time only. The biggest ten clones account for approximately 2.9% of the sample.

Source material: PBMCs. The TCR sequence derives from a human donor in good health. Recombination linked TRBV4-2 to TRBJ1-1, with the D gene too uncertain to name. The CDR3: CASSQVKQEAVNTEAFF. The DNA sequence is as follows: TGTGCCAGCAGCCAAGTTAAGCAGGAAGCGGTGAACACTGAAGCTTTCTTT.